This TCR beta chain came from a study of naive and memory T cell subsets. The V gene end was trimmed by 5 bases and the J gene end by 1 base; junction bases not matched to a gene: 8. The CDR3 loop spans 16 amino acids. About this clonotype: The antigen remains undetermined.

An equimolar mix of two oligonucleotides served as the beta constant-region primer for TRBC1 and TRBC2. The ligated cDNA underwent four PCR rounds using SP2 and nested alpha and beta constant-region primers. A single record per CDR3 protein comes from TCRdb applying MiXCR to the UMI-ligation and nested PCR reads. Here the sample spans 120,000 to 150,000 distinct CDR3 sequences, 22% being singletons. Cells stained for CD3, CD4, CD8, CD45RA and CD27 were sorted into four subsets. Points from the study as a whole: RNA-based TCR counts may shift with T cell activation and differentiation. Naive repertoires, especially CD8, held a few larger clonotypes, possibly memory cells re-expressing CD45RA.

Sequences were obtained from naive CD4+ T cells from blood. This clonotype was sampled from a human donor in good health. V and J are TRBV12-3 or TRBV12-4 and TRBJ1-5; 7 bases fit TRBD1. The CDR3 DNA reads as TGTGCCAGCAGTCCGAGGGGGCCCGGGAGCAATCAGCCCCAGCATTTT. Its translation: CASSPRGPGSNQPQHF.